Listed below are T cell receptor beta chains from one sample, sequenced in a study of post-analysis software for immune sequencing data. MiXCR was run by TCRdb on the PCR reads, yielding one entry per CDR3 protein. This sample has 350,000 to 500,000 distinct CDR3 sequences, with 30% to 40% found just once. The material sequenced was blood. These receptors came from a girl aged 2 to 10 with multiple sclerosis. CDR3s include the opening cysteine and the closing phenylalanine or tryptophan. Fields, in order: V gene, clone size, CDR3 length, J gene, D gene, CDR3 DNA, CDR3 protein. The D gene is left open where the match is weak. The listing skips clone size in some rows; elsewhere it reads once, few, many or a size class.

V gene: TRBV7-2
clone size: -
CDR3 length: 13
J gene: TRBJ2-1
D gene: -
CDR3 DNA: TGTGCCAGCAGCCTAAGAGGGGACGGGAAGCAGTTCTTC
CDR3 protein: CASSLRGDGKQFF

V gene: TRBV3-1
clone size: -
CDR3 length: 14
J gene: TRBJ1-2
D gene: -
CDR3 DNA: TGTGCCAGCAGTGAAGGGGCTTACACCTATGGCTACACCTTC
CDR3 protein: CASSEGAYTYGYTF

V gene: TRBV5-1
clone size: -
CDR3 length: 16
J gene: TRBJ2-5
D gene: TRBD2
CDR3 DNA: TGCGCCAGCAGCCCGCACGGGACTAGCCCCCCGGGTGAGCAGTACTTC
CDR3 protein: CASSPHGTSPPGEQYF

V gene: TRBV13
clone size: few
CDR3 length: 16
J gene: TRBJ2-7
D gene: -
CDR3 DNA: TGTGCCAGCAGCTTATCGGGCCGGACGGTCTCGGGCGAGCAGTACTTC
CDR3 protein: CASSLSGRTVSGEQYF

V gene: TRBV5-1
clone size: -
CDR3 length: 13
J gene: TRBJ2-3
D gene: -
CDR3 DNA: TGCGCCAGCAGCTTGACCGAGGAAGATACGCAGTATTTT
CDR3 protein: CASSLTEEDTQYF

V gene: TRBV9
clone size: -
CDR3 length: 13
J gene: TRBJ1-1
D gene: -
CDR3 DNA: TGTGCCAGCAGCTTCAGGGGAACCGACAATGCTTTCTTT
CDR3 protein: CASSFRGTDNAFF

V gene: TRBV7-7
clone size: -
CDR3 length: 20
J gene: TRBJ2-5
D gene: -
CDR3 DNA: TGTGCCAGCAGCTTGAAAGTCGCAAGAATATATACAAGCCCCGAAGAGACCCAGTACTTC
CDR3 protein: CASSLKVARIYTSPEETQYF

V gene: TRBV20-1
clone size: -
CDR3 length: 12
J gene: TRBJ1-5
D gene: -
CDR3 DNA: TGCAGTGCTTCCTCCGGGAATCAGCCCCAGCATTTT
CDR3 protein: CSASSGNQPQHF

V gene: TRBV18
clone size: few
CDR3 length: 14
J gene: TRBJ1-2
D gene: TRBD1
CDR3 DNA: TGTGCCAGCTCACCAGGAGGACAGGCATATGGCTACACCTTC
CDR3 protein: CASSPGGQAYGYTF

V gene: TRBV10-2
clone size: few
CDR3 length: 14
J gene: TRBJ1-5
D gene: TRBD1
CDR3 DNA: TGCGCCAGCTTATACAGGGGTTGTAGCCAGCCCCAGCATTTT
CDR3 protein: CASLYRGCSQPQHF

V gene: TRBV28
clone size: -
CDR3 length: 12
J gene: TRBJ1-2
D gene: -
CDR3 DNA: TGTGCCAGCCAGGGGCCTAACTATAGCTACACCTTC
CDR3 protein: CASQGPNYSYTF

V gene: TRBV29-1
clone size: -
CDR3 length: 17
J gene: TRBJ1-5
D gene: -
CDR3 DNA: TGCAGCGTTGGAGGAGAGGCCAGCTCGTCTAGCAATCAGCCCCAGCATTTT
CDR3 protein: CSVGGEASSSSNQPQHF

V gene: TRBV6-5
clone size: once
CDR3 length: 14
J gene: TRBJ2-3
D gene: -
CDR3 DNA: TGTGCCAGCAGGGCAGGGGATCGAACAGATACGCAGTATTTT
CDR3 protein: CASRAGDRTDTQYF

V gene: TRBV15
clone size: -
CDR3 length: 15
J gene: TRBJ2-5
D gene: -
CDR3 DNA: TGTGCCACCAGCAGAGAATGGCACAACCAAGAGACCCAGTACTTC
CDR3 protein: CATSREWHNQETQYF

V gene: TRBV19
clone size: -
CDR3 length: 15
J gene: TRBJ1-1
D gene: -
CDR3 DNA: TGTGCCAGTAGTCCCGCCCCAGGGCAGAGCACTGAAGCTTTCTTT
CDR3 protein: CASSPAPGQSTEAFF

V gene: TRBV12-3/TRBV12-4
clone size: -
CDR3 length: 14
J gene: TRBJ1-2
D gene: TRBD1
CDR3 DNA: TGTGCCAGTGGAGGACAGGGGGTCTTCTATGGCTACACCTTC
CDR3 protein: CASGGQGVFYGYTF

V gene: TRBV7-9
clone size: -
CDR3 length: 15
J gene: TRBJ2-7
D gene: TRBD1
CDR3 DNA: TGTGCCAGCAGCTTAATGGGACAGGGGGCCTACGAGCAGTACTTC
CDR3 protein: CASSLMGQGAYEQYF

V gene: TRBV13
clone size: -
CDR3 length: 12
J gene: TRBJ1-1
D gene: -
CDR3 DNA: TGTGCCAGCAGCTTCGAGACTCATGAAGCTTTCTTT
CDR3 protein: CASSFETHEAFF

V gene: TRBV6-5
clone size: -
CDR3 length: 15
J gene: TRBJ1-6
D gene: -
CDR3 DNA: TGTGCCAGCAGTCCGGACAATGGTTATAATTCACCCCTCCACTTT
CDR3 protein: CASSPDNGYNSPLHF

V gene: TRBV6-5
clone size: few
CDR3 length: 15
J gene: TRBJ2-7
D gene: TRBD2
CDR3 DNA: TGTGCCAGCAGTTACTTGGCTAGCGGGGTTTACGAGCAGTACTTC
CDR3 protein: CASSYLASGVYEQYF

V gene: TRBV4-1
clone size: -
CDR3 length: 15
J gene: TRBJ2-1
D gene: -
CDR3 DNA: TGCGCCAGCTCCCCCAGCCAGAGGGCCTACAATGAGCAGTTCTTC
CDR3 protein: CASSPSQRAYNEQFF

V gene: TRBV20-1
clone size: -
CDR3 length: 17
J gene: TRBJ2-7
D gene: TRBD2
CDR3 DNA: TGCAGTGCTAGAGACACGACTAGCGGGGGTGTCTCCTACGAGCAGTACTTC
CDR3 protein: CSARDTTSGGVSYEQYF

V gene: TRBV6-5
clone size: few
CDR3 length: 15
J gene: TRBJ1-5
D gene: -
CDR3 DNA: TGTGCCAGCAGCCCGGACAGAGGTTCTAATCAGCCCCAGCATTTT
CDR3 protein: CASSPDRGSNQPQHF

V gene: TRBV6-5
clone size: few
CDR3 length: 13
J gene: TRBJ1-5
D gene: -
CDR3 DNA: TGTGCCAGCAGTTACGATCGGGGTCAGCCCCAGCATTTT
CDR3 protein: CASSYDRGQPQHF

V gene: TRBV4-2
clone size: -
CDR3 length: 16
J gene: TRBJ2-2
D gene: -
CDR3 DNA: TGTGCCAGCAGCCAAGAGGCAACTAGCCGCCACCGACTTATGTTTTTT
CDR3 protein: CASSQEATSRHRLMFF

V gene: TRBV4-1
clone size: -
CDR3 length: 16
J gene: TRBJ1-2
D gene: -
CDR3 DNA: TGCGCCAGCAGCCAAGGCCCCGGGTTTTTCTCCTATGGCTACACCTTC
CDR3 protein: CASSQGPGFFSYGYTF

V gene: TRBV29-1
clone size: -
CDR3 length: 12
J gene: TRBJ2-1
D gene: -
CDR3 DNA: TGCAGCGTTGGGGGGCGGCTCGCTGAGCAGTTCTTC
CDR3 protein: CSVGGRLAEQFF

V gene: TRBV5-1
clone size: few
CDR3 length: 11
J gene: TRBJ2-5
D gene: -
CDR3 DNA: TGCGCCAGCTGGGGGGAAGAGACCCAGTACTTC
CDR3 protein: CASWGEETQYF

V gene: TRBV29-1
clone size: few
CDR3 length: 13
J gene: TRBJ2-5
D gene: -
CDR3 DNA: TGCAGCGTCGGGGGGGGACAGGGCTTAGCCCAGTACTTC
CDR3 protein: CSVGGGQGLAQYF

V gene: TRBV27
clone size: -
CDR3 length: 15
J gene: TRBJ1-1
D gene: -
CDR3 DNA: TGTGCCAGCAGTACACTGGGGGTGGGAGGCACTGAAGCTTTCTTT
CDR3 protein: CASSTLGVGGTEAFF

V gene: TRBV7-2
clone size: many
CDR3 length: 11
J gene: TRBJ2-1
D gene: -
CDR3 DNA: TGTGCCAGCAGTTTTTACAATGAGCAGTTCTTC
CDR3 protein: CASSFYNEQFF

V gene: TRBV7-9
clone size: few
CDR3 length: 13
J gene: TRBJ2-7
D gene: -
CDR3 DNA: TGTGCCAGCCGCAGGGGTATCTCCTCCGAGCAGTACTTC
CDR3 protein: CASRRGISSEQYF

V gene: TRBV13
clone size: -
CDR3 length: 14
J gene: TRBJ2-3
D gene: TRBD2
CDR3 DNA: TGTGCCAGCAGCCGCGGGGGGGCCGGAGATACGCAGTATTTT
CDR3 protein: CASSRGGAGDTQYF

V gene: TRBV14
clone size: few
CDR3 length: 12
J gene: TRBJ2-1
D gene: -
CDR3 DNA: TGTGCCAGCAGTGGCTCCTACAATGAGCAGTTCTTC
CDR3 protein: CASSGSYNEQFF

V gene: TRBV15
clone size: -
CDR3 length: 14
J gene: TRBJ1-5
D gene: -
CDR3 DNA: TGTGCCACCAGCAGAGCGGGAAACAATCGGCCCCAGCATTTT
CDR3 protein: CATSRAGNNRPQHF

V gene: TRBV7-9
clone size: -
CDR3 length: 17
J gene: TRBJ2-2
D gene: TRBD2
CDR3 DNA: TGTGCCAGCCGACAATGGGGACTAGCGGCTAACACCGGGGAGCTGTTTTTT
CDR3 protein: CASRQWGLAANTGELFF

V gene: TRBV13
clone size: -
CDR3 length: 14
J gene: TRBJ1-6
D gene: -
CDR3 DNA: TGTGCCAGCAGCCTAGGGGTCCTGGGTTCACCCCTCCACTTT
CDR3 protein: CASSLGVLGSPLHF

V gene: TRBV7-2
clone size: -
CDR3 length: 17
J gene: TRBJ2-3
D gene: -
CDR3 DNA: TGTGCCAGCAGCTTAACCTTGGGGGGCCTTAACCCAGATACGCAGTATTTT
CDR3 protein: CASSLTLGGLNPDTQYF

V gene: TRBV5-5
clone size: -
CDR3 length: 12
J gene: TRBJ2-1
D gene: -
CDR3 DNA: TGTGCCAGCAGCAACGTATACAATGAGCAGTTCTTC
CDR3 protein: CASSNVYNEQFF

V gene: TRBV7-8
clone size: -
CDR3 length: 15
J gene: TRBJ2-1
D gene: TRBD2
CDR3 DNA: TGTGCTAGCAGCCAAACTAGCGGGTCCTACAATGAGCAGTTCTTC
CDR3 protein: CASSQTSGSYNEQFF

V gene: TRBV18
clone size: -
CDR3 length: 16
J gene: TRBJ1-2
D gene: TRBD1
CDR3 DNA: TGTGCCAGCTCACGGGACAGGGTGATGAAGGAGTATGGCTACACCTTC
CDR3 protein: CASSRDRVMKEYGYTF

V gene: TRBV4-1
clone size: -
CDR3 length: 14
J gene: TRBJ1-1
D gene: -
CDR3 DNA: TGCGCCAGCAACACAGGGAATGCCCCTCCTGAAGCTTTCTTT
CDR3 protein: CASNTGNAPPEAFF

V gene: TRBV28
clone size: -
CDR3 length: 14
J gene: TRBJ2-7
D gene: TRBD2
CDR3 DNA: TGTGCCAGCATTCCCGGACTAGCGGGGTACGAGCAGTACTTC
CDR3 protein: CASIPGLAGYEQYF

V gene: TRBV29-1
clone size: few
CDR3 length: 15
J gene: TRBJ2-7
D gene: -
CDR3 DNA: TGCAGCGTTGAAGGTCTGTTCCCCCATATCTACGAGCAGTACTTC
CDR3 protein: CSVEGLFPHIYEQYF

V gene: TRBV4-1
clone size: many
CDR3 length: 11
J gene: TRBJ2-7
D gene: -
CDR3 DNA: TGCGCCAGCAGCCAAGGAGACGAGCAGTACTTC
CDR3 protein: CASSQGDEQYF

V gene: TRBV29-1
clone size: few
CDR3 length: 14
J gene: TRBJ2-7
D gene: TRBD2
CDR3 DNA: TGCAGCGCCGGGGGGGGCGGGAGCTCCTACGAGCAGTACTTC
CDR3 protein: CSAGGGGSSYEQYF